The clone carrying this T cell receptor beta chain occurred many times. The data derive from a study of regulatory T cells in long-lasting Graves disease. This CDR3 region has 15 residues. The V gene lost 1 base and the J gene lost 2 bases, with 12 bases spanning the gap. Germline CDR1 is SGHAT and CDR2 is FQDESV (reference sequence). Arm-PCR of CDR3 regions and iRepertoire HTBI primers were the basis on which TCR beta libraries were built. A single record per CDR3 protein comes from TCRdb applying MiXCR to the multiplex PCR reads. The sample yields 400,000 to 500,000 distinct CDR3 sequences, around 15% seen once. Time point defined: newly diagnosed GD, antithyroid drugs for less than 3 months. Researchers made the TCR library from RNA that was extracted from PBMCs. The same data also contributed to another study, on T cells in Graves' hyperthyroidism and ophthalmopathy.

Sequencing was performed on peripheral blood mononuclear cells (PBMCs), taken at new diagnosis, from a patient treated with antithyroid drugs. The TCR comes from a woman younger than 30 with Graves disease. The V call is TRBV11-1, the J call TRBJ2-7, with D perhaps TRBD1 or TRBD2 (6 bases each). CDR3 nucleotide sequence: TGTGCCAGCAGCTTAGTAGGCGGGACACCCTACGAGCAGTACTTC. It translates to CASSLVGGTPYEQYF. The entire variable domain, with the rest obtained from reference TRBV11-1 and TRBJ2-7, is as follows: EAEVAQSPRYKITEKSQAVAFWCDPISGHATLYWYRQILGQGPELLVQFQDESVVDDSQLPKDRFSAERLKGVDSTLKIQPAELGDSAMYLCASSLVGGTPYEQYFGPGTRLTVT.